The rows below give T cell receptor beta chains drawn from one sample of a study of blood T cell repertoires in COVID-19. Only in-frame clones appear in the TCRdb table, and some are missing; sequencing was by immunoSEQ multiplex PCR. This sample has around 100,000 clones, with approximately 90% found just once. Sequencing was performed on peripheral blood. The receptors originated from a human donor with active COVID-19. The donor label of this sample is uncertain. CDR3s include the opening cysteine and the closing phenylalanine or tryptophan. The D gene is left open where the match is weak. For some rows the clone size is stated as once, few or many, or as a class when expanded; others skip it.

CDR3nt	CDR3aa	d_gene	v_gene	j_gene	abundance
TGTGCCAGTAGTCCAGGGGCGAACACCGGGGAGCTGTTTTTT	CASSPGANTGELFF	-	TRBV19	TRBJ2-2	-
TGTGCCAGCAGTCCGGACAGTTACAATGAGCAGTTCTTC	CASSPDSYNEQFF	-	TRBV12-3/TRBV12-4	TRBJ2-1	-
TGCGCCAGCAGCTTGGGTGGGACTCCCTCCTACGAGCAGTACTTC	CASSLGGTPSYEQYF	-	TRBV5-1	TRBJ2-7	once
TGTGCCAGCAGCCAAACTAGCGGGGGCCCCTACGAGCAGTACTTC	CASSQTSGGPYEQYF	TRBD2	TRBV4-2	TRBJ2-7	-
TGTGCCAGCAGTTTGTGGGGCAGGGTCGCTGGAAACACCATATATTTT	CASSLWGRVAGNTIYF	-	TRBV28	TRBJ1-3	-
TGTGCCAGCATGGACAGGGTAAGGTGGGTTCCCTACGAGCAGTACTTC	CASMDRVRWVPYEQYF	TRBD1	TRBV2	TRBJ2-7	-
TGTGCCAGCAGTTTAAGTCCCCGGGAGACCCAGTACTTC	CASSLSPRETQYF	-	TRBV12-3/TRBV12-4	TRBJ2-5	-
TGTGCCAGCAGGGGAGCGGGTGACACAGATACGCAGTATTTT	CASRGAGDTDTQYF	-	TRBV7-3	TRBJ2-3	few
TGTGCCAGTAGTGTCGGGACAAACTACGAGCAGTACTTT	CASSVGTNYEQYF	-	TRBV19	TRBJ2-7	-
TGTGCCAGCAGCTTAGTCGGCGGGACAGAAAGCTCTGGAAACACCATATATTTT	CASSLVGGTESSGNTIYF	TRBD1	TRBV7-2	TRBJ1-3	-
TGTGCCAGCTCACCAGCTGACAGGCCGAGTAGCACAGATACGCAGTATTTT	CASSPADRPSSTDTQYF	-	TRBV18	TRBJ2-3	-
TGTGCCAGTAGTATCGGGGAAGACTCTGGAAACACCATATATTTT	CASSIGEDSGNTIYF	-	TRBV19	TRBJ1-3	-
TGTGCCAGCAGTGATCGACAGGGGAACACTGAAGCTTTCTTT	CASSDRQGNTEAFF	TRBD1	TRBV6-1	TRBJ1-1	-
TGTGCCAGCAGACAGGCAGATAAACTGTTTTTT	CASRQADKLFF	-	TRBV28	TRBJ1-4	-
TGTGCCAGCAGCTTAGATCCCTGGGGGGGCCAAGAGACCCAGTACTTC	CASSLDPWGGQETQYF	TRBD2	TRBV11-2	TRBJ2-5	-
TGCGCCAGCAGCTCTAGACTAGCGGGGGGCCCTTACTTAGCCAAAAACATTCAGTACTTC	CASSSRLAGGPYLAKNIQYF	TRBD2	TRBV5-1	TRBJ2-4	-
TGTGCCAGCACCCTCCTAGCGGGGGGAATCACCGGGGAGCTGTTTTTT	CASTLLAGGITGELFF	TRBD2	TRBV5-8	TRBJ2-2	-
TGCGCCAGCAGTCTCGGTAACGGGAACACTGAAGCTTTCTTT	CASSLGNGNTEAFF	-	TRBV5-1	TRBJ1-1	-
TGCAGCGGGAGAACAGGGGCCCCCCAAGCTTTCTTT	CSGRTGAPQAFF	TRBD1	TRBV29-1	TRBJ1-1	-
TGCGCCAGCAGCCCCTCTAGCGGCCAAGAGACCCAGTACTTC	CASSPSSGQETQYF	TRBD2	TRBV5-1	TRBJ2-5	-
TGTGCCAGCAGTTACGGGCCCGAACGGGGTCAGCCCCAGCATTTT	CASSYGPERGQPQHF	-	TRBV6-2/TRBV6-3	TRBJ1-5	-
TGTGCCAGCAGTTACTCGAGTCGAAAACTGTTTTTT	CASSYSSRKLFF	-	TRBV6-5	TRBJ1-4	-
TGTGCCAGCAGCCCGGGACTAGACCTAGTTGCGCAGTATTTT	CASSPGLDLVAQYF	TRBD2	TRBV28	TRBJ2-3	-